Listed below are T cell receptor beta chains from one sample, sequenced in a study of CD8+CD57+ T cells in acquired aplastic anemia. One entry per CDR3 protein, called by TCRdb with MiXCR from the reads. The repertoire holds 100,000 to 150,000 distinct CDR3 sequences, with approximately 36% as singletons. Sequenced material: sorted CD4+, CD8+, or CD8+CD57+ T cells (not recorded which) from PBMCs. These receptors were obtained from a human donor with aplastic anemia. Each CDR3 is given with its conserved first and last residue. Each record gives: V gene, J gene, D gene, clone size, CDR3 DNA, CDR3 protein. A D gene is named only where the DNA matches it firmly. Rows may omit the clone size; those that give it use once, few, many or a size class.

v_gene: TRBV20-1; j_gene: TRBJ2-5; d_gene: .; abundance: .; CDR3nt: TGCAGTGCGGTGTTGGGGGGTCAAGAGACCCAGTACTTC; CDR3aa: CSAVLGGQETQYF
v_gene: TRBV19; j_gene: TRBJ1-5; d_gene: .; abundance: few; CDR3nt: TGTGCCAGTAAAGGGAAGGGATCGGGTCAGCCCCAGCATTTT; CDR3aa: CASKGKGSGQPQHF
v_gene: TRBV2; j_gene: TRBJ1-1; d_gene: .; abundance: few; CDR3nt: TGTGCCAGCAGTGATCTGGTCGGGAACACTGAAGCTTTCTTT; CDR3aa: CASSDLVGNTEAFF
v_gene: TRBV5-4; j_gene: TRBJ2-7; d_gene: TRBD1; abundance: many; CDR3nt: TGTGCCAGCAGCTTGCGACCGCTACAGATGACAGGGCTCTACGAGCAGTACTTC; CDR3aa: CASSLRPLQMTGLYEQYF
v_gene: TRBV6-1; j_gene: TRBJ2-3; d_gene: .; abundance: many; CDR3nt: TGTGCCAGCAGTCCCGGGCCCCGTACGCAGTATTTT; CDR3aa: CASSPGPRTQYF
v_gene: TRBV20-1; j_gene: TRBJ2-2; d_gene: .; abundance: many; CDR3nt: TGCAGTGCTAGAGCGAACACCGGGGAGCTGTTTTTT; CDR3aa: CSARANTGELFF
v_gene: TRBV24-1; j_gene: TRBJ2-5; d_gene: .; abundance: .; CDR3nt: TGTGCCACCAGTGCCAGAGTACAGAACCAAGAGACCCAGTACTTC; CDR3aa: CATSARVQNQETQYF
v_gene: TRBV2; j_gene: TRBJ1-1; d_gene: .; abundance: .; CDR3nt: TGTGCCAGCAGAGTCCAGGGTCACAACACTGGAGCTTTCTTT; CDR3aa: CASRVQGHNTGAFF
v_gene: TRBV28; j_gene: TRBJ2-5; d_gene: .; abundance: .; CDR3nt: TGTGCCAGCAGTTTCATTGGGGCGGACGTGGCGGGCCAGTACTTC; CDR3aa: CASSFIGADVAGQYF
v_gene: TRBV7-9; j_gene: TRBJ1-2; d_gene: TRBD1; abundance: many; CDR3nt: TGTGCCAGCAGCTTCCTGGACAGGGATAACTATGGCTACACCTTC; CDR3aa: CASSFLDRDNYGYTF
v_gene: TRBV18; j_gene: TRBJ1-5; d_gene: TRBD1; abundance: .; CDR3nt: TGTGCCAGCTCACAACAGGGGGCACAGCCCCAGCATTTT; CDR3aa: CASSQQGAQPQHF
v_gene: TRBV4-1; j_gene: TRBJ1-1; d_gene: .; abundance: many; CDR3nt: TGCGCCAGCAGCCCTCGGACAGATAACACTGAAGCTTTCTTT; CDR3aa: CASSPRTDNTEAFF
v_gene: TRBV7-8; j_gene: TRBJ2-7; d_gene: TRBD1; abundance: many; CDR3nt: TGTGCCAGCAGTTACGAGCTTAAGGGACAGTTATCCTACGAGCAGTACTTC; CDR3aa: CASSYELKGQLSYEQYF
v_gene: TRBV10-1; j_gene: TRBJ1-6; d_gene: .; abundance: .; CDR3nt: TGCGCCAGCAGCGAATCCAGCCTCAAGCATCAAGATTCACCCCTCCACTTT; CDR3aa: CASSESSLKHQDSPLHF
v_gene: TRBV29-1; j_gene: TRBJ1-2; d_gene: .; abundance: many; CDR3nt: TGCAGCGTTGCTGGCCCTCAGGCCTTC; CDR3aa: CSVAGPQAF